Described below is a single TCR beta chain sequence and its context. The data were obtained in a study of blood T cell repertoires in COVID-19. Study in general: Researchers got acute and convalescent COVID-19 samples from the United States, Italy and Spain. Nucleic acid was either cDNA or gDNA, and it came from T cells, B-cell-depleted T cells, or PBMCs.

Per the original data handling: Nucleated cell number was recorded as an estimate derived from reference gene primer amplification. The data were produced by immunoSEQ multiplex PCR, yet TCRdb's version contains in-frame clones alone and is incomplete. V, J and clone size are taken as reported in that table, and D and trimming were inferred from the DNA itself. The table lists 250,000 or so clones, nearly 85% of them singletons. CDR1 and CDR2 from the germline V gene are SGHNT and YYREEE (reference sequence). Trimming cost V 4 bases and J 4 bases; bases outside gene matches: 6. CDR3 size: 15 residues.

The sequence was collected from a human donor in a cohort sampled during active COVID-19. The rearrangement joins TRBV5-4 to TRBJ2-1; 9 nucleotides match TRBD1. Sequenced input: peripheral blood. CDR3 loop: CASSRWTGEYNEQFF. CDR3 coding DNA: TGTGCCAGCAGCCGATGGACAGGGGAATACAATGAGCAGTTCTTC.